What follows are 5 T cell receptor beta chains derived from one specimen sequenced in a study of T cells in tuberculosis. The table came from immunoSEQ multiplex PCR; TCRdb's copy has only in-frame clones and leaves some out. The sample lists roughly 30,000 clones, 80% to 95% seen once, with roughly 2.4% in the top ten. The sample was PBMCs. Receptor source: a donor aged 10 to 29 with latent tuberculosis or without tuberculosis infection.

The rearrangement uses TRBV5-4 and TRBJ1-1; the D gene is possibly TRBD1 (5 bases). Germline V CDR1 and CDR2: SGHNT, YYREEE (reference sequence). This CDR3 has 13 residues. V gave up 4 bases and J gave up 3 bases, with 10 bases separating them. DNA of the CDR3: TGTGCCAGCAGCCGGCAGGGCTACACTGAAGCTTTCTTT. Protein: CASSRQGYTEAFF.

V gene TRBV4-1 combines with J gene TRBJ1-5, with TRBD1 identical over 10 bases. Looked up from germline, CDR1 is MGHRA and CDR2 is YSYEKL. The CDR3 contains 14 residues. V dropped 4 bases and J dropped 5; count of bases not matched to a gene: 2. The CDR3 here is CASSLTGGDQPQHF. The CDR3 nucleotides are TGCGCCAGCAGCCTGACAGGGGGCGATCAGCCCCAGCATTTT.

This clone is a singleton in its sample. The DNA of the CDR3 is TGTGCCAGCAGTTTCTCAACCGGGACAATGACTGAAGCTTTCTTT. The encoded protein is CASSFSTGTMTEAFF. The chain employs TRBV28 and TRBJ1-1; possible D gene TRBD1, 6 bases. From germline, CDR1 is MDHEN and CDR2 SYDVKM. V gave up 3 bases and J gave up 5 bases, with 16 bases separating them. The CDR3 covers 15 residues.

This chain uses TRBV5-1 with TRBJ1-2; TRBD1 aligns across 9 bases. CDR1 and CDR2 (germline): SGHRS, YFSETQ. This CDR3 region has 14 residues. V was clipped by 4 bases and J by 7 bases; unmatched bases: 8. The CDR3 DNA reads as TGCGCCAGCAGCACGGACAGGGGAATACTTGGCTACACCTTC. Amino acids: CASSTDRGILGYTF.

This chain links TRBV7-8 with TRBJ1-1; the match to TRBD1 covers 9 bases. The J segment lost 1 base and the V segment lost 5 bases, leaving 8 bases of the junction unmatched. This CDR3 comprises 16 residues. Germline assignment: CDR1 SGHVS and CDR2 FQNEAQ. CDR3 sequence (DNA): TGTGCCAGCAGCACATCCGGGACAGGGACGAACACTGAAGCTTTCTTT. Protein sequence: CASSTSGTGTNTEAFF. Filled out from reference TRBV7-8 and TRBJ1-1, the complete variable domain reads GAGVSQSPRYKVAKRGQDVALRCDPISGHVSLFWYQQALGQGPEFLTYFQNEAQLDKSGLPSDRFFAERPEGSVSTLKIQRTQQEDSAVYLCASSTSGTGTNTEAFFGQGTRLTVV.